This T cell receptor beta chain was observed in a study of cytomegalovirus exposure and HLA in healthy donors. A multiplex PCR was run with 60 Vbeta primers and 13 Jbeta primers. The data were produced by immunoSEQ multiplex PCR, yet TCRdb's version contains in-frame clones alone and is incomplete. The table has roughly 150,000 clones, 75% to 80% seen once. The CDR3 sequence is 17 residues long. The V and J ends lost 0 bases and 6 bases, in that order; junction bases with no gene match: 10. Germline-derived CDR1 and CDR2 are SGHRS and YFSETQ. The sequence derives from a woman aged 35 to 49 in good health and CMV-seropositive. This chain connects TRBV5-1 to TRBJ2-2, with 8 bases fitting TRBD2. The specimen was PBMCs. DNA of the CDR3: TGCGCCAGCAGCTTGGGCGGGAGGTTGAACGACGCCGGGGAGCTGTTTTTT. It specifies CASSLGGRLNDAGELFF.